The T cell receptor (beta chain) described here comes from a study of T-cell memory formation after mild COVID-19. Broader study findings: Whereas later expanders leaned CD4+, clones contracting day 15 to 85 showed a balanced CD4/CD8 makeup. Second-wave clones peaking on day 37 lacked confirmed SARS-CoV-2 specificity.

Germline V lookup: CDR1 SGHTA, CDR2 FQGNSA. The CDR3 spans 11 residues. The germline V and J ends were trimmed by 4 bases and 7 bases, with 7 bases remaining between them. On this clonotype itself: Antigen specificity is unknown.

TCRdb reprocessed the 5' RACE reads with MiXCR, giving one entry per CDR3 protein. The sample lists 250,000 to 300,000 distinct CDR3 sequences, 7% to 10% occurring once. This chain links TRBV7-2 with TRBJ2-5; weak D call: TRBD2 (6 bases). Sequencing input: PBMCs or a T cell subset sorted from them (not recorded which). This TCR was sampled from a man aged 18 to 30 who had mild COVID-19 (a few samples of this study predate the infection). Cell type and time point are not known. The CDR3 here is CASSSEGTQYF. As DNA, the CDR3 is TGTGCCAGCAGCTCGGAGGGGACCCAGTACTTC. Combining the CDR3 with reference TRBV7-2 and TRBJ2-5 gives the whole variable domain GAGVSQSPSNKVTEKGKDVELRCDPISGHTALYWYRQSLGQGLEFLIYFQGNSAPDKSGLPSDRFSAERTGGSVSTLTIQRTQQEDSAVYLCASSSEGTQYFGPGTRLLVL.